This T cell receptor beta chain was sequenced for a study of tumor-infiltrating lymphocytes in primary liver carcinoma. Across the study: Between roughly 4 and 11 cm across, the tumors were all of stage T1-T3 N0M0.

Using a constant-region primer together with ProtoScript II reverse transcriptase, TCR beta cDNA was made from 500 ng of total RNA. Three rounds of nested multiplex PCR with slightly modified ARM-PCR produced TCR beta libraries. The study ran its first two PCR rounds for roughly 11 cycles each, using TRBV1-TRBV30 forward primers and a C-beta reverse primer. Each CDR3 protein gets one entry after TCRdb re-called the multiplex PCR reads with MiXCR. Of tens of thousands of distinct CDR3 sequences listed, roughly 77% were seen once; the top ten hold around 40%. Unsorted bulk tissue (20-30 mg) underwent RNA and DNA co-extraction. By sample fraction, this clonotype is large. Its specificity is not known. Its ends do not fully match the called genes, so a read error is possible. Study-wide points: Tumor specimens were characterized by a significantly higher top-250-clone fraction than blood (p = 0.039).

This CDR3 region has 13 residues. The germline CDR1 and CDR2 sequences are SGHNT and YENEEA. The sequenced sample consisted of tumor-adjacent normal liver tissue. This TCR was sampled from a man in his forties with primary liver carcinoma and hepatitis B virus infection. The chain couples TRBV11-3 to TRBJ2-3, with no clear D. Written as DNA, the CDR3 is TGTGCCAGCAGCTTTTTATCTGGGGATACACAGTATTTT. Its protein is CASSFLSGDTQYF.